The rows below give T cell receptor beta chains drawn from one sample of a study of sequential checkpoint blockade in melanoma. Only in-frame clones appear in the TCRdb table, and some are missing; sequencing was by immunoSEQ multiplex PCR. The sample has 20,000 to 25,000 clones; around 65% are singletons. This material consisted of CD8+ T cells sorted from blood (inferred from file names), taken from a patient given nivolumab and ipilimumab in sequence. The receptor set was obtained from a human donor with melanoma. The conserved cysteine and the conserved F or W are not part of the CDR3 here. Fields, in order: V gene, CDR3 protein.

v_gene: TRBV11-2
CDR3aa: ASSFIGEGYT

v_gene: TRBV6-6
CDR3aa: ASSLDRGGSPLH

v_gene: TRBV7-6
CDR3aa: ASSQTGGYGYT

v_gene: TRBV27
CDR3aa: ASRQGTNTGELF

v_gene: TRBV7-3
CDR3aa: ASSLNAGGLETQY

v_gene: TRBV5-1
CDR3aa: ASSLSGSDYQPQH

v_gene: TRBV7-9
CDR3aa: ASRIQGSEETQY

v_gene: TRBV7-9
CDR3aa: ASRTGGTDTQY

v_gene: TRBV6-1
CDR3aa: ASSEAVGGVETQY

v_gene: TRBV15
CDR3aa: ATSPTPDSVGMEKLF

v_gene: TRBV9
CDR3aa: ASSVAKTGRDTGELF

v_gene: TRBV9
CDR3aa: ASSVWDNSNTEAF

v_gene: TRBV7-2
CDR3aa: ASSSPAGLLDTDTQY

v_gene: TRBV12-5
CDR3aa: ASGPTGEVNYEQY

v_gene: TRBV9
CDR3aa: ASSVTPEMNTEAF

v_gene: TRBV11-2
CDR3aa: ASSRKGTEGQETQY

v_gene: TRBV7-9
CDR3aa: ASSPPGGTEAF

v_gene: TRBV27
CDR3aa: ASSMDTGYGYT

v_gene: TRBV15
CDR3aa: ATSSVGAAGANWNEQF

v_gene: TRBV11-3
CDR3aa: ASNDGMSTEAF

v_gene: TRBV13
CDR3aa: ASSLWDSEKLF

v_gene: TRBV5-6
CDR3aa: ASSLALQDYGYT